One sample yielded the 20 T cell receptor beta chains listed below, sequenced in a study of PD-L1 blockade in urothelial cancer. The table came from immunoSEQ multiplex PCR; TCRdb's copy has only in-frame clones and leaves some out. Here the sample spans 35,000 to 40,000 clones, about 80% being singletons. This material consisted of PBMCs, taken around atezolizumab (anti-PD-L1) treatment. These receptors originate from a man aged 70-80 years with urothelial cancer.

This clone was seen a single time. The chain has TRBV29-1 and TRBJ1-3; TRBD1 agrees at 7 bases. This CDR3 comprises 12 residues. J gave up 3 bases and V 6 bases, and 2 bases lay outside the gene matches. The germline V gene encodes CDR1 SQVTM and CDR2 ANQGSEA. The CDR3 sequence is CSVTGVGNTIYF. In DNA form, the CDR3 reads TGCAGCGTAACAGGGGTTGGAAACACCATATATTTT.

This chain uses TRBV18 with TRBJ2-7; a weak D match, TRBD1 (6 bases). The CDR3 covers 13 residues. V was pared by 5 bases and J by 9 bases, with 17 bases between. Germline CDR1 and CDR2: KGHSH and LQKENI. CDR3 protein: CASSANRDTVQYF. The CDR3 bases are TGTGCCAGCTCAGCGAACAGGGATACGGTGCAGTACTTC.

J is TRBJ2-1 and V is TRBV27, with D possibly being TRBD2 (5 bases). Per germline, CDR1 MNHEY and CDR2 SMNVEV (reference sequence). Deletions cut 7 bases from V and 4 bases from J, with 14 bases between. There are 14 residues in the CDR3. The CDR3 loop reads CASTDLGGYNEQFF. For the CDR3, the DNA is TGTGCCAGCACTGACCTAGGAGGTTACAATGAGCAGTTCTTC.

The table lists this clone with a count of one. The DNA of the CDR3 is TGTGCTAGTGGTTTGCAGACCGGGACAGGGGGAGTGGAGACCCAGTACTTC. Its translation is CASGLQTGTGGVETQYF. V gene TRBV12-5 combines with J gene TRBJ2-5; 11 bases are a match to TRBD1. Per the germline V gene, CDR1 is LGHNT and CDR2 is FRNRAP. CDR3 length: 17 amino acids. The J segment lost 5 bases and the V segment lost 2 bases, leaving 10 bases of the junction unmatched.

The rearrangement uses TRBV5-4 and TRBJ1-1; the match to TRBD1 covers 8 bases. The CDR3 is 15 amino acids. The V gene's germline CDR1 is SGHNT and CDR2 YYREEE (reference sequence). J gave up 1 base and V 4 bases, and 6 bases lay outside the gene matches. The CDR3 nucleotides read TGTGCCAGCAGCCCCGTGACAGGGGAGAACACTGAAGCTTTCTTT. Translated, it gives CASSPVTGENTEAFF.

For the CDR3, the DNA is TGTGCCAGCAGCGTAGCGGGAACTAGCACAGATACGCAGTATTTT. It specifies CASSVAGTSTDTQYF. The chain is built from TRBV9 and TRBJ2-3, with a tentative D call TRBD2 (5 bases). This CDR3 spans 15 amino acids. The V gene lost 0 bases and the J gene lost 0 bases, with 8 bases spanning the gap. Germline CDR1 and CDR2: SGDLS and YYNGEE. Filled out from reference TRBV9 and TRBJ2-3, the complete variable domain reads DSGVTQTPKHLITATGQRVTLRCSPRSGDLSVYWYQQSLDQGLQFLIQYYNGEERAKGNILERFSAQQFPDLHSELNLSSLELGDSALYFCASSVAGTSTDTQYFGPGTRLTVL.

The chain has TRBV7-9 and TRBJ2-4; a possible D gene is TRBD1 (5 bases). The V gene's germline CDR1 is SEHNR and CDR2 FQNEAQ (reference sequence). V lost 5 bases, J lost 0 bases, and 14 bases lay in between. The CDR3 runs 16 residues. In nucleotides, the CDR3 is TGTGCCAGCAGCGGATCGGACACGCTAGCCAAAAACATTCAGTACTTC. It encodes CASSGSDTLAKNIQYF. Based on the CDR3 plus reference TRBV7-9 and TRBJ2-4, the full variable domain is DTGVSQNPRHKITKRGQNVTFRCDPISEHNRLYWYRQTLGQGPEFLTYFQNEAQLEKSRLLSDRFSAERPKGSFSTLEIQRTEQGDSAMYLCASSGSDTLAKNIQYFGAGTRLSVL.

The genes are TRBV27 and TRBJ2-1; 8 nucleotides align to TRBD2. The CDR3 runs to 16 residues. The germline V gene has CDR1 MNHEY and CDR2 SMNVEV (reference sequence). The V gene end was trimmed by 7 bases and the J gene end by 0 bases; junction bases not matched to a gene: 8. The CDR3 reads CASKPGTSGSYNEQFF. CDR3 nucleotide sequence: TGTGCCAGCAAACCGGGAACTAGCGGCTCCTACAATGAGCAGTTCTTC.

A single count supports this clone. The genes are TRBV6-1 and TRBJ2-1; D is possibly TRBD2 (6 bases). The CDR3 length is 14 residues. In germline, CDR1 is MNHNS, CDR2 SASEGT. Trimming removed 2 bases at V and 6 bases at J, with 11 bases between. CDR3 sequence reads: CASSERDFRNEQFF. Here the CDR3 DNA reads TGTGCCAGCAGTGAAAGGGACTTCCGCAATGAGCAGTTCTTC.

This sequence joins TRBV5-6 and TRBJ1-2; 9 bases are shared with TRBD1. V trimming: 2 bases; J trimming: 4 bases; junction bases outside the gene matches: 3. The CDR3 contains 14 residues. CDR1 SGHDT and CDR2 YYEEEE come from the germline V gene. The CDR3 nucleotides are TGTGCCAGCAGCTTCGGACAGGGGATCTATGGCTACACCTTC. Protein product: CASSFGQGIYGYTF. Full variable domain (missing parts from reference TRBV5-6 and TRBJ1-2): DAGVTQSPTHLIKTRGQQVTLRCSPKSGHDTVSWYQQALGQGPQFIFQYYEEEERQRGNFPDRFSGHQFPNYSSELNVNALLLGDSALYLCASSFGQGIYGYTFGSGTRLTVV.

This clone was counted a few times. The rearrangement links TRBV7-3 to TRBJ1-2, with 10 bases fitting TRBD1. Trimming took 5 bases from V and 6 from J; bases not matched to a gene: 12. Germline V CDR1 and CDR2: SGHTA, FQGTGA. The CDR3 has 16 amino acids. CDR3 sequence: CASSPVPGQGTHGYTF. The CDR3, as DNA: TGTGCCAGCAGCCCCGTCCCGGGACAGGGGACCCATGGCTACACCTTC.

The chain uses TRBV19 and TRBJ1-1, with TRBD1 matching 10 bases. The CDR3 covers 15 residues. With 7 bases clipped from V and 3 bases from J, the junction kept 8 bases outside the gene matches. From germline, CDR1 is LNHDA and CDR2 SQIVND (reference sequence). CDR3: CASMTGGHRDTEAFF. CDR3 DNA: TGTGCCAGTATGACAGGGGGCCATAGGGACACTGAAGCTTTCTTT.

This clone was seen more than once but under ten times. This sequence joins TRBV5-6 and TRBJ2-3; D is ambiguous. The CDR3 consists of 13 residues. V shed 4 bases and J shed 0 bases, with 6 bases lying between them. In germline, CDR1 is SGHDT, CDR2 YYEEEE. The DNA of the CDR3 is TGTGCCAGCAGCCGTACAAGCACAGATACGCAGTATTTT. It translates to CASSRTSTDTQYF.

This rearrangement joins TRBV7-9 to TRBJ1-5, with 9 bases that match TRBD1. CDR3 length: 14 residues. CDR1 SEHNR and CDR2 FQNEAQ come from the germline V gene (reference sequence). Germline trimming cut 3 bases from V and 7 bases from J; bases unmatched to any gene: 4. CDR3 region: CASSFTGGGQPQHF. The CDR3 bases are TGTGCCAGCAGCTTTACAGGGGGCGGGCAGCCCCAGCATTTT.

The chain recombines TRBV21-1 with TRBJ2-2; TRBD1, the table's D call, lacks a check against the DNA. TRBV21-1 is a pseudogene locus. This CDR3 spans 16 amino acids. The chain's CDR3 is CASSGNRQGALGELFF. CDR3 DNA: TGTGCCAGCAGCGGAAACCGACAGGGGGCTCTTGGGGAGCTGTTTTTT.

The chain combines TRBV10-2 with TRBJ1-4; 8 bases map to TRBD1. The junction had 18 bases not matched to a gene; V was cut back by 5 bases and J by 7 bases. The germline V gene encodes CDR1 WSHSY and CDR2 SAAADI. The CDR3 covers 18 residues. CDR3 in amino acids: CASSYSGTPSTGGEKLFF. In nucleotides, the CDR3 is TGCGCCAGCAGTTACTCCGGGACTCCTTCCACAGGGGGTGAAAAACTGTTTTTT.

The chain has TRBV18 and TRBJ1-5, with a weak D call TRBD1 (5 bases). The germline V gene encodes CDR1 KGHSH and CDR2 LQKENI. The CDR3 contains 12 residues. V lost 6 bases and J lost 7, with 10 bases in between. CDR3 loop: CASSTQGQPQHF. Written as DNA, the CDR3 is TGTGCCAGCTCGACGCAGGGCCAGCCCCAGCATTTT.

J is TRBJ2-1 and V is TRBV5-6; D unresolved. V lost 4 bases and J 0 bases, leaving 14 bases between the germline ends. The germline gives CDR1 SGHDT, CDR2 YYEEEE. The CDR3 has 16 residues. For the CDR3, the DNA is TGTGCCAGCAGCCCTACTCTAGAGTCCTCCTACAATGAGCAGTTCTTC. This sequence encodes CASSPTLESSYNEQFF.

This CDR3 reads CASSLGGASTDTQYF. The CDR3 DNA sequence: TGTGCCAGCAGTTTGGGGGGAGCTAGCACAGATACGCAGTATTTT. The J gene is TRBJ2-3, the V gene TRBV6-5, with D possibly being TRBD2 (6 bases). V was shortened by 4 bases and J by 0 bases, with 11 bases between the two germline ends. This CDR3 comprises 15 residues. Germline V lookup: CDR1 MNHEY, CDR2 SVGAGI.

The V call is TRBV18, the J call TRBJ1-1; D call uncertain. Trimming removed 3 bases from V and 2 bases from J, with 13 bases in between. Germline-derived CDR1 and CDR2 are KGHSH and LQKENI. The CDR3 runs 15 residues. As DNA, the CDR3 is TGTGCCAGCTCACCTCCGAGCCGCAAAAACACTGAAGCTTTCTTT. It specifies CASSPPSRKNTEAFF.